The present T cell receptor (beta chain) was sequenced within a study of neurological immune-mediated disorders. Overall study results and limits: Expanded clones shared no CDR3 amino acid sequences across subjects, suggesting private repertoires in all groups. HTLV-1-associated myelopathy had the most TCR clonal expansion, while multiple sclerosis had the least, a level that fell below healthy controls.

This clonotype came up many times. What it binds is unknown. The germline CDR1 and CDR2 sequences are MGHRA and YSYEKL. The V and J ends lost 2 bases and 6 bases, in that order; junction bases with no gene match: 9. The CDR3 extends over 16 amino acids. Synthesis of cDNA was performed by 5'RACE using 10-nucleotide random UMIs. One entry per CDR3 protein results from TCRdb running MiXCR on the 5' RACE reads. The sample shows about 30,000 distinct CDR3 sequences, less than 6% of them seen only once. The TCR comes from a woman aged 45-60 years in good health. V and J are TRBV4-1 and TRBJ1-5; 8 bases are a match to TRBD1. The sample was CD4+ T cells from blood. CDR3 protein: CASSQQDRDGSQPQHF. The CDR3, as DNA: TGCGCCAGCAGCCAACAGGACAGGGACGGGAGTCAGCCCCAGCATTTT.